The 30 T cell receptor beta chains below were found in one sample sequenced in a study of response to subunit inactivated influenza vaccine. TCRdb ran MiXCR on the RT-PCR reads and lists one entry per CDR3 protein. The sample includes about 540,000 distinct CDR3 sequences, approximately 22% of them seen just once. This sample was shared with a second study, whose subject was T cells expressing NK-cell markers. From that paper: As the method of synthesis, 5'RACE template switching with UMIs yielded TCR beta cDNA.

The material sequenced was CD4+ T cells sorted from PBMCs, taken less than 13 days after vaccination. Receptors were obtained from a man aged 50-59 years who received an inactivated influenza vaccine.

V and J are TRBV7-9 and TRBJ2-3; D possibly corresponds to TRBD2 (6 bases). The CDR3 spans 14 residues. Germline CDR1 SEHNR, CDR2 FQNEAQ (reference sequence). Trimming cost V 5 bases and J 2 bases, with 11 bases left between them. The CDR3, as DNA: TGTGCCAGCAGCCTCTGGGAGGCCACAGATACGCAGTATTTT. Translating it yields CASSLWEATDTQYF.

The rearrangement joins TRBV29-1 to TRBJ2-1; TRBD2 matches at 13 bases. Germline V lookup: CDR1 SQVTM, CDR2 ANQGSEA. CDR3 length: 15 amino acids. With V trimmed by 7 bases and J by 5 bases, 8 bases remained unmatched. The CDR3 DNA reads TGCAGCGGCGGCCGTGGGACTAGCGGGAACAATGAGCAGTTCTTC. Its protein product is CSGGRGTSGNNEQFF.

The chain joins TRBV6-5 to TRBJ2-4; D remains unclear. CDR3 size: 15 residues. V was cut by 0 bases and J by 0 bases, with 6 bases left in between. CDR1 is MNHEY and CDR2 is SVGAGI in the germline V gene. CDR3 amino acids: CASSYSPGAKNIQYF. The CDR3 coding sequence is TGTGCCAGCAGTTACTCGCCGGGAGCCAAAAACATTCAGTACTTC.

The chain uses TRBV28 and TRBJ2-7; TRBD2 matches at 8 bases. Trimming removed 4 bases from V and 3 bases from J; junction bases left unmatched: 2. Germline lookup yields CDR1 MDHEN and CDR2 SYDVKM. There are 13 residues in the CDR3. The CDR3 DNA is TGTGCCAGCAGTTCGGGGGGGCTCTACGAGCAGTACTTC. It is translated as CASSSGGLYEQYF.

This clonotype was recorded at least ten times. The DNA of the CDR3 is TGCGCCAGCAGCGTAGCGGTACCCTACGAGCAGTACTTC. It encodes CASSVAVPYEQYF. V and J are TRBV5-1 and TRBJ2-7; D perhaps matches TRBD2 (6 bases). The CDR3 spans 13 residues. Trimming shortened V by 4 bases and J by 2 bases, and 10 bases separated the two germline ends. CDR1 is SGHRS, CDR2 YFSETQ, per germline. Full variable domain (rest looked up from reference TRBV5-1 and TRBJ2-7): KAGVTQTPRYLIKTRGQQVTLSCSPISGHRSVSWYQQTPGQGLQFLFEYFSETQRNKGNFPGRFSGRQFSNSRSEMNVSTLELGDSALYLCASSVAVPYEQYFGPGTRLTVT.

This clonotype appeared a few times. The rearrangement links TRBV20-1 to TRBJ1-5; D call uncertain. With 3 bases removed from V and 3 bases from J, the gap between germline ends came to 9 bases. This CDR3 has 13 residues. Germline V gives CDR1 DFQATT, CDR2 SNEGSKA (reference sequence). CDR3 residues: CSASEVNNQPQHF. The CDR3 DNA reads TGCAGTGCTAGTGAAGTAAACAATCAGCCCCAGCATTTT.

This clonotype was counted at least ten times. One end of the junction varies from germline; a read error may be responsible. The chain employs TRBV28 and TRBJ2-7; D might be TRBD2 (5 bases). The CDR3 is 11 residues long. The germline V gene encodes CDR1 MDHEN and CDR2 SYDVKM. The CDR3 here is CASRGSYEQYF. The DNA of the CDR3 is TGCGCCAGCCGAGGGTCTTACGAGCAGTACTTC.

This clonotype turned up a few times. The CDR3 spells CASSLVGSLNTEAFF. The CDR3 nucleotides are TGTGCCAGCAGCTTAGTCGGCAGTCTGAACACTGAAGCTTTCTTT. This sequence joins TRBV7-2 and TRBJ1-1; D is ambiguous. The CDR3 sequence is 15 residues long. Germline values: CDR1 SGHTA, CDR2 FQGNSA. V gave up 1 base and J gave up 0 bases, with 9 bases separating them.

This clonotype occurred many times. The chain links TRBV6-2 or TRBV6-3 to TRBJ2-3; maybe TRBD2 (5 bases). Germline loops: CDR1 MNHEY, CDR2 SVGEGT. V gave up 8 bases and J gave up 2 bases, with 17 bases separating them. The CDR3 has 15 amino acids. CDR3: CASGSGELVTDTQYF. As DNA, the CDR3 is TGTGCCAGCGGTTCCGGGGAGTTGGTCACAGATACGCAGTATTTT.

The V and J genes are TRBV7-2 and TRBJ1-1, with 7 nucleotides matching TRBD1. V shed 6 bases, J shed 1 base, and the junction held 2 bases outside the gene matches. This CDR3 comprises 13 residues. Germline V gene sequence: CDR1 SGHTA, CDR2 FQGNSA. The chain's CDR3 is CASRPGGNTEAFF. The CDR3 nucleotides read TGTGCCAGCAGGCCAGGGGGGAACACTGAAGCTTTCTTT.

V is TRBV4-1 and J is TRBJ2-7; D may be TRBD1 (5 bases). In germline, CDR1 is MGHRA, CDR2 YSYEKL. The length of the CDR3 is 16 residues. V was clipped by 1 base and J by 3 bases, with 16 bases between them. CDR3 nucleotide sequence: TGCGCCAGCAGCCAAGGTCAGGGCAGGTTTTACTACGAGCAGTACTTC. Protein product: CASSQGQGRFYYEQYF.

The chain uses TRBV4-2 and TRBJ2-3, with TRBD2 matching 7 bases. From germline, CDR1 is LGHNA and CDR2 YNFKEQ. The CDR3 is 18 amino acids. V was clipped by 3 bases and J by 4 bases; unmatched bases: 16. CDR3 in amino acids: CASSQRTVEAGKSDTQYF. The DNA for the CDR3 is TGTGCCAGCAGCCAGCGGACGGTGGAAGCGGGGAAATCAGATACGCAGTATTTT.

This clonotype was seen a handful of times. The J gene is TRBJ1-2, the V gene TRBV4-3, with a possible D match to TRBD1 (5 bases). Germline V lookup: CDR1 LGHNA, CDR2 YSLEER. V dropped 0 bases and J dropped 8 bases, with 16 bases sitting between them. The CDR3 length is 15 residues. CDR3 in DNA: TGCGCCAGCAGCCAAGATTTTGGGGCAGATATGGGCTACACCTTC. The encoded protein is CASSQDFGADMGYTF.

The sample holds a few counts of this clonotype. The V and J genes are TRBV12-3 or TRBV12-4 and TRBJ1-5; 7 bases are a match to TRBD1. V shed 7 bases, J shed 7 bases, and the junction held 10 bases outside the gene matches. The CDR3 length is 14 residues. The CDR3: CASTQRQGGQPQHF. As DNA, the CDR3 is TGTGCCAGCACCCAGAGACAGGGAGGACAGCCCCAGCATTTT.

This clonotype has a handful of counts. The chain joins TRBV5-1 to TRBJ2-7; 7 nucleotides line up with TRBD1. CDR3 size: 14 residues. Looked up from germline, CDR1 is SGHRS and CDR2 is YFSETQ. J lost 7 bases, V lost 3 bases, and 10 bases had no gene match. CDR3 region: CASSSGTATSEQYF. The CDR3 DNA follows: TGCGCCAGCAGCTCCGGGACAGCTACTTCAGAGCAGTACTTC. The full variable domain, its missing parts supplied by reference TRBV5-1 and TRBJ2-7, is KAGVTQTPRYLIKTRGQQVTLSCSPISGHRSVSWYQQTPGQGLQFLFEYFSETQRNKGNFPGRFSGRQFSNSRSEMNVSTLELGDSALYLCASSSGTATSEQYFGPGTRLTVT.

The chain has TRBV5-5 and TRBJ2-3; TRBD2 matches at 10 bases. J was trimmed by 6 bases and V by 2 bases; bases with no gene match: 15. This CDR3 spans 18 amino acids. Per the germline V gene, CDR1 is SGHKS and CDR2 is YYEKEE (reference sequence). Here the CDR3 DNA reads TGTGCCAGCAGCTTAATTAAGGTTGGGCTAGCGGGGGTGGATACGCAGTATTTT. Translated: CASSLIKVGLAGVDTQYF.

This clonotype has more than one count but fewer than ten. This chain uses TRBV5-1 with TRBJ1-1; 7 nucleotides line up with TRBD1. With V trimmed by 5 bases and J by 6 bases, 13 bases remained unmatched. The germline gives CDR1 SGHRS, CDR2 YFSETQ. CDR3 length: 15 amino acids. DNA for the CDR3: TGCGCCAGCAGAGATCGGACAGGAGCGGGCGCTGAAGCTTTCTTT. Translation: CASRDRTGAGAEAFF.

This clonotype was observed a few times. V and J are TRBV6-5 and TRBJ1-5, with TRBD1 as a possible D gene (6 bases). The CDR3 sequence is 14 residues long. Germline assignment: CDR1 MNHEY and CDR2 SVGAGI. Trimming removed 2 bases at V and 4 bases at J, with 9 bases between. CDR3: CASSYGGTNQPQHF. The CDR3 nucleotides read TGTGCCAGCAGTTACGGTGGGACAAATCAGCCCCAGCATTTT.

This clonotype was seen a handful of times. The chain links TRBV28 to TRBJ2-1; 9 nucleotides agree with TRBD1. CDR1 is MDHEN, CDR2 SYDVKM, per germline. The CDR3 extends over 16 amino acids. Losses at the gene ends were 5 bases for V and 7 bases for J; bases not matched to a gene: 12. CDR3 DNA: TGTGCCAGCAGTGGCCCGGGACAGGGCGTCCTAAATGAGCAGTTCTTC. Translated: CASSGPGQGVLNEQFF.

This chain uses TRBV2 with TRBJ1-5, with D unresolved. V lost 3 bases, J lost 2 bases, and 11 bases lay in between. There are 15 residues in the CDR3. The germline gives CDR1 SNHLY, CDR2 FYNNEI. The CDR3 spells CASSEQQRGNQPQHF. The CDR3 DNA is TGTGCCAGCAGTGAGCAGCAAAGGGGCAATCAGCCCCAGCATTTT. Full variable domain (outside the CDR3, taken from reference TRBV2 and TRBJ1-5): EPEVTQTPSHQVTQMGQEVILRCVPISNHLYFYWYRQILGQKVEFLVSFYNNEISEKSEIFDDQFSVERPDGSNFTLKIRSTKLEDSAMYFCASSEQQRGNQPQHFGDGTRLSIL.

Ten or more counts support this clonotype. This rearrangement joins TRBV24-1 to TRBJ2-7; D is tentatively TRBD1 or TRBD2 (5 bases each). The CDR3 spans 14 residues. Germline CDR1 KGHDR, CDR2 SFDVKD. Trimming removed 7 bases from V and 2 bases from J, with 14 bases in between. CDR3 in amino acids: CATSAGTHAYEQYF. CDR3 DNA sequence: TGTGCCACCAGCGCCGGGACCCACGCCTACGAGCAGTACTTC.

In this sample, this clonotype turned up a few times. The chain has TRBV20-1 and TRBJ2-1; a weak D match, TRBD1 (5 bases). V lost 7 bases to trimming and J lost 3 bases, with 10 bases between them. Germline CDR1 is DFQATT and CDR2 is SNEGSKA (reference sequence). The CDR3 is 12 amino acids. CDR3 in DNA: TGCAGTGGGGGCGGAGTCTACAATGAGCAGTTCTTC. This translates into CSGGGVYNEQFF.

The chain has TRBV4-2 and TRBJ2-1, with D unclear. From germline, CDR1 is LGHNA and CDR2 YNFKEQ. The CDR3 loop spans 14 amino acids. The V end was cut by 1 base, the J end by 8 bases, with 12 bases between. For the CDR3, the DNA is TGTGCCAGCAGCCAAGTCGAGGCCAGCGATGAGCAGTTCTTC. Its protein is CASSQVEASDEQFF.

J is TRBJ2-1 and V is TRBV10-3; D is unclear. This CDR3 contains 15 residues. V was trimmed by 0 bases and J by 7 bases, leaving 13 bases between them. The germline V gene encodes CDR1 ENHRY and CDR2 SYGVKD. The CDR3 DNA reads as TGTGCCATCAGTGAGTCCGGGCCGGGTGAAAATGAGCAGTTCTTC. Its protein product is CAISESGPGENEQFF.

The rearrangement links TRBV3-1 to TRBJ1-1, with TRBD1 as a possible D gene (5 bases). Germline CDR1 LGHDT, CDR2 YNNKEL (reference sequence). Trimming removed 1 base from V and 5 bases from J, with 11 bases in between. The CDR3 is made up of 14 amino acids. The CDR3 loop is CASSQAWGKTEAFF. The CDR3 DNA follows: TGTGCCAGCAGCCAAGCATGGGGGAAAACTGAAGCTTTCTTT.

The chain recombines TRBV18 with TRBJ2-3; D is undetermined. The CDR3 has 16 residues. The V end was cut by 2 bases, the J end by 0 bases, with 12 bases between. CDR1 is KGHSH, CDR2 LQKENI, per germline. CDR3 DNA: TGTGCCAGCTCACCAACGACAATCCCTAGCACAGATACGCAGTATTTT. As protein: CASSPTTIPSTDTQYF.

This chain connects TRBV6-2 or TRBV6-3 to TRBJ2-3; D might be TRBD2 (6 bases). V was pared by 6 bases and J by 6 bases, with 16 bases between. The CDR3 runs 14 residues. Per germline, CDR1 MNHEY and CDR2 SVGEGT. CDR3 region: CASRRDQLVDTQYF. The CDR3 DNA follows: TGTGCCAGCAGGCGGGACCAACTTGTTGATACGCAGTATTTT.

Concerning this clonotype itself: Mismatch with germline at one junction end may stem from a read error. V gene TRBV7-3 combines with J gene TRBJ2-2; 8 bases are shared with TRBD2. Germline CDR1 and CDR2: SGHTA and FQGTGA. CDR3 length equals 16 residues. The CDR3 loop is CANSPGGTRSNGELFF. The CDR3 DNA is TGTGCCAACAGCCCCGGGGGGACTAGAAGTAACGGGGAGCTGTTTTTT.

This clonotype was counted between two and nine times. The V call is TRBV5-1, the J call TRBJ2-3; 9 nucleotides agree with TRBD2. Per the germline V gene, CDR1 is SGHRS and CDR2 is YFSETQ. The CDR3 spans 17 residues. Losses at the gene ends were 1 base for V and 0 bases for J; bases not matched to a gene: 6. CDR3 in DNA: TGCGCCAGCAGCTTGAGCGGGGGGCAACCTAGCACAGATACGCAGTATTTT. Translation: CASSLSGGQPSTDTQYF.

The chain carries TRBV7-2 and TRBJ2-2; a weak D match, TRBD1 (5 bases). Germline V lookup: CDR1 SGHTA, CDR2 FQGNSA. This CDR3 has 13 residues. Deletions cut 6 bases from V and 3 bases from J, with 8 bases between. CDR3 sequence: CASSSTDTGELFF. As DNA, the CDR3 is TGTGCCAGCAGTTCGACAGACACCGGGGAGCTGTTTTTT.